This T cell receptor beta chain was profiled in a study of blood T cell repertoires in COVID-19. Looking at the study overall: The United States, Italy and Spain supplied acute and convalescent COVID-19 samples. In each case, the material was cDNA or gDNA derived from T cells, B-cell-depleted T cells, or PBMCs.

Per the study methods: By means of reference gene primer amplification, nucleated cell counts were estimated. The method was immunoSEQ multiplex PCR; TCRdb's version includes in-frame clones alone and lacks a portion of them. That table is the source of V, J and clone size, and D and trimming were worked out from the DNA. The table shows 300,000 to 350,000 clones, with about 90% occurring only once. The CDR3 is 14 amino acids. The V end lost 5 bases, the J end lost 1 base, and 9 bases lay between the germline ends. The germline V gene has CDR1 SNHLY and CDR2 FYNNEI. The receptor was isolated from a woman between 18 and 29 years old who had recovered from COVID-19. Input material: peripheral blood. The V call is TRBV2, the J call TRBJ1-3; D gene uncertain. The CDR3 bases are TGTGCCAGCAGTAGACTGAATTCTGGAAACACCATATATTTT. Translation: CASSRLNSGNTIYF. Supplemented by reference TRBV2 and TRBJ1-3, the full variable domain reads EPEVTQTPSHQVTQMGQEVILRCVPISNHLYFYWYRQILGQKVEFLVSFYNNEISEKSEIFDDQFSVERPDGSNFTLKIRSTKLEDSAMYFCASSRLNSGNTIYFGEGSWLTVV.